This T cell receptor beta chain originates from a study of blood T cell repertoires in COVID-19. Study in general: The United States, Italy and Spain supplied acute and convalescent COVID-19 samples. PBMCs, B-cell-depleted T cells, or T cells were the source of the cDNA or gDNA that made up the material.

The CDR3 contains 15 residues. V was clipped by 0 bases and J by 5 bases, with 13 bases between them. From germline, CDR1 is KGHSH and CDR2 LQKENI. The table lists this clone with many counts. As processed by the authors: Reference gene primer amplification gave estimated nucleated cell counts. Data came from immunoSEQ multiplex PCR; TCRdb stores just in-frame clones and leaves some out. V and J calls and clone size are those listed in that table; D and trimming were worked out from the DNA. The sample has about 120,000 clones, approximately 78% seen once. V gene TRBV18 combines with J gene TRBJ1-2; the D is unclear. The source of this sequence is a man between 65 and 85 years old with acute or convalescent COVID-19. The sequencing input was peripheral blood. The CDR3 DNA reads TGTGCCAGCTCACCACCGCCTCCCCAAGCTTATGGCTACACCTTC. It yields the protein CASSPPPPQAYGYTF.